This T cell receptor beta chain originates from a study of cytomegalovirus exposure and HLA in healthy donors. Study-wide points: In a later analysis, TCR beta V- and J-gene trimming was associated with a missense DCLRE1C variant. According to an earlier analysis, most TCR beta V segments yielded productive rearrangements about 90% or about 30% of the time.

The PCR contained 60 Vbeta and 13 Jbeta primers. Only in-frame clones appear in the TCRdb table, and some are missing; sequencing was by immunoSEQ multiplex PCR. The data show over 100,000 clones, 83% seen once. V trimming: 4 bases; J trimming: 6 bases; junction bases outside the gene matches: 9. This CDR3 comprises 16 residues. Germline V gene lookup returns CDR1 MNHEY and CDR2 SVGAGI. In this sample, this clone turned up once. Its matching antigen is unknown. The sequenced sample consisted of PBMCs. The clonotype was recovered from a man in his forties or fifties in good health and CMV-seronegative. This chain connects TRBV6-5 to TRBJ2-3; 11 nucleotides line up with TRBD2. The DNA of the CDR3 is TGTGCCAGCAGTTCCTTAGCGGGGGGGCCGTTGGATACGCAGTATTTT. The encoded protein is CASSSLAGGPLDTQYF.